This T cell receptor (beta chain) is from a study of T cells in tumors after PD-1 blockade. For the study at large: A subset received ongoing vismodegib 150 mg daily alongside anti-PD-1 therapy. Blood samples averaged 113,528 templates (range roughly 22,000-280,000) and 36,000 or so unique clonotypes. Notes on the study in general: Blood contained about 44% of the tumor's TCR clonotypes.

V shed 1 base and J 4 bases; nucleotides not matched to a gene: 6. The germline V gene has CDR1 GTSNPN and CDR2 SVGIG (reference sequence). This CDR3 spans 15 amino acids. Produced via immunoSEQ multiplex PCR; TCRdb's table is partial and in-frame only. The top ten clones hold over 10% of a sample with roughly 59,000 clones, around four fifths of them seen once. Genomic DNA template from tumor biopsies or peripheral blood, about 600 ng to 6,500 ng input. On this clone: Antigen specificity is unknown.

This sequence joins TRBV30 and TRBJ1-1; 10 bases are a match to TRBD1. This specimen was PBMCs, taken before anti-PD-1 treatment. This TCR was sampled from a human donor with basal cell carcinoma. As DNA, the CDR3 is TGTGCCTGGAGTGAGGGGACAGGGGCGGGCACTGAAGCTTTCTTT. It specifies CAWSEGTGAGTEAFF.